This is a list of T cell receptor beta chains from one sample in a study of siplizumab effects on memory and regulatory T cells. Libraries were prepared by immunoSEQ multiplex PCR; TCRdb keeps only in-frame clonotypes and omits some of them. The sample comprises 100,000 or so clones, 92% of which are singletons, and around 0.73% rests with the top ten. The sequenced sample was Tregs sorted from blood. These receptors were collected from a human donor in good health. CDR3s include the opening cysteine and the closing phenylalanine or tryptophan. D genes are given only for firm matches. Where a row states a size, it is once, few, many or the class of an expanded clone; other rows omit it.

>TRBV5-5|once|NA|TRBJ2-3
CASRRSGTGSTDTQYF
TGTGCCAGCAGACGTTCCGGGACGGGGAGCACAGATACGCAGTATTTT
>TRBV5-1|NA|NA|TRBJ2-1
CASSFVSAYNEQFF
TGCGCCAGCAGCTTCGTAAGTGCCTACAATGAGCAGTTCTTC
>TRBV5-1|NA|NA|TRBJ2-5
CASSPPWRRGQETQYF
TGCGCCAGCAGCCCACCCTGGAGGCGCGGCCAAGAGACCCAGTACTTC
>TRBV5-1|NA|TRBD1|TRBJ1-1
CASSLGQGLANTEAFF
TGCGCCAGCAGCCTAGGACAGGGGCTAGCGAACACTGAAGCTTTCTTT
>TRBV29-1|NA|NA|TRBJ1-1
CSARRGLVGAFF
TGCAGTGCGCGACGGGGTCTGGTTGGGGCTTTCTTT
>TRBV10-3|NA|NA|TRBJ1-2
CAISEVGYGYTF
TGTGCCATCAGTGAGGTTGGCTATGGCTACACCTTC
>TRBV9|NA|NA|TRBJ1-5
CASSVGQGRQPQHF
TGTGCCAGCAGCGTAGGGCAGGGCAGGCAGCCCCAGCATTTT
>TRBV5-1|NA|NA|TRBJ1-5
CASSPGTDNQPQHF
TGCGCCAGCAGCCCGGGGACCGATAATCAGCCCCAGCATTTT
>TRBV19|NA|TRBD2|TRBJ2-7
CASSMGLAAYEQYF
TGTGCCAGTAGTATGGGACTAGCGGCCTACGAGCAGTACTTC
>TRBV5-4|NA|TRBD1|TRBJ2-2
CASSSDRFRANTGELFF
TGTGCCAGCAGCTCGGACAGGTTCCGGGCGAACACCGGGGAGCTGTTTTTT
>TRBV27|NA|TRBD2|TRBJ2-3
CASIAGLSGRGPNTQYF
TGTGCCAGCATCGCCGGACTTAGCGGGAGAGGACCTAATACGCAGTATTTT
>TRBV5-3|NA|NA|TRBJ1-5
CARILGSNQPQHF
TGTGCCAGAATCCTAGGTTCTAATCAGCCCCAGCATTTT
>TRBV13|NA|TRBD2|TRBJ2-7
CASSLWGPSGSAYEQYF
TGTGCCAGCAGCTTATGGGGACCTAGCGGTTCAGCCTACGAGCAGTACTTC
>TRBV5-1|NA|NA|TRBJ2-5
CASSQGAGRTQETQYF
TGCGCCAGCAGCCAAGGTGCGGGGAGGACCCAAGAGACCCAGTACTTC
>TRBV6-5|NA|NA|TRBJ1-3
CASSYSWRGSGNTIYF
TGTGCCAGCAGTTACTCGTGGAGGGGCTCTGGAAACACCATATATTTT
>TRBV5-1|NA|TRBD1|TRBJ2-7
CASSPGQVSYEQYF
TGCGCCAGCAGCCCCGGACAGGTCTCCTACGAGCAGTACTTC
>TRBV18|NA|TRBD2|TRBJ2-5
CASSGFAGGSETQYF
TGTGCCAGCTCAGGTTTCGCGGGAGGGAGCGAGACCCAGTACTTC
>TRBV18|NA|TRBD1|TRBJ1-1
CASSPPMGQGDNTEAFF
TGTGCCAGCTCACCACCTATGGGACAGGGTGATAACACTGAAGCTTTCTTT
>TRBV11-3|NA|NA|TRBJ2-6
CASSLCHPGANVLTF
TGTGCCAGCAGCTTATGCCATCCTGGGGCCAACGTCCTGACTTTC
>TRBV7-6|NA|TRBD1|TRBJ1-4
CASSFLVGQGISLRTNEKLFF
TGTGCCAGCAGCTTTTTAGTGGGACAGGGAATATCTTTGAGAACTAATGAAAAACTGTTTTTT
>TRBV6-6|NA|TRBD1|TRBJ1-2
CASSYGGQGYGYTF
TGTGCCAGCAGTTACGGTGGACAGGGCTATGGCTACACCTTC
>TRBV7-9|NA|TRBD1|TRBJ1-1
CASREGAGTEAFF
TGTGCCAGCAGGGAGGGGGCCGGCACTGAAGCTTTCTTT
>TRBV6-6|NA|TRBD2|TRBJ2-5
CASRPKLAGAETQYF
TGTGCCAGCAGGCCCAAACTAGCGGGAGCAGAGACCCAGTACTTC
>TRBV6-4|NA|NA|TRBJ2-7
CASRDSPLAETYEQYF
TGTGCCAGCAGAGATTCCCCGCTAGCTGAAACTTACGAGCAGTACTTC
>TRBV18|NA|TRBD1|TRBJ2-7
CASSAAGGDYEQYF
TGTGCCAGCTCCGCCGCAGGGGGTGACTACGAGCAGTACTTC
>TRBV11-3|once|NA|TRBJ2-1
CASSFGRVSYNEQFF
TGTGCCAGCAGCTTTGGGCGGGTCTCCTACAATGAGCAGTTCTTC
>TRBV7-9|few|NA|TRBJ2-2
CASSLSVKGGGELFF
TGTGCCAGCAGCTTATCCGTGAAGGGGGGCGGGGAGCTGTTTTTT
>TRBV19|NA|NA|TRBJ2-1
CASSKRTSSYNEQFF
TGTGCCAGTAGTAAACGGACGAGCTCCTACAATGAGCAGTTCTTC
>TRBV7-9|NA|TRBD1|TRBJ1-4
CASSLARQGGKLFF
TGTGCCAGCAGCTTAGCGCGACAGGGGGGAAAACTGTTTTTT
>TRBV18|NA|NA|TRBJ2-6
CASSRSYRDGATGANVLTF
TGTGCCAGCTCACGCTCATACAGAGACGGGGCTACTGGGGCCAACGTCCTGACTTTC
>TRBV5-1|NA|NA|TRBJ2-7
CASSLAKANPYEQYF
TGCGCCAGCAGCTTGGCCAAAGCAAATCCCTACGAGCAGTACTTC
>TRBV18|NA|NA|TRBJ1-3
CASSPVDGQTIYF
TGTGCCAGCTCACCGGTAGACGGACAGACCATATATTTT
>TRBV5-5|NA|NA|TRBJ2-7
CASSLEYSAYYEQYF
TGTGCCAGCAGCTTGGAGTATAGCGCCTACTACGAGCAGTACTTC
>TRBV7-6|once|NA|TRBJ2-6
CASSSIRVSGANVLTF
TGTGCCAGCAGCTCTATCCGAGTTTCCGGGGCCAACGTCCTGACTTTC
>TRBV6-6|NA|TRBD2|TRBJ2-1
CASITWGGRGNEQFF
TGTGCCAGCATCACCTGGGGGGGACGTGGGAATGAGCAGTTCTTC
>TRBV2|NA|NA|TRBJ2-7
CASSAGVGPRYEQYF
TGTGCCAGCAGTGCGGGCGTAGGACCTCGCTACGAGCAGTACTTC
>TRBV7-2|once|NA|TRBJ2-1
CASSLVGGTYNEQFF
TGTGCCAGCAGCTTAGTAGGAGGGACCTACAATGAGCAGTTCTTC
>TRBV6-4|once|TRBD2|TRBJ2-1
CASSSGTSGTTYNEQFF
TGTGCCAGCAGTTCCGGGACTAGCGGAACCACCTACAATGAGCAGTTCTTC
>TRBV5-4|NA|NA|TRBJ2-3
CASSLGGREGDTQYF
TGTGCCAGCAGCTTGGGTGGCAGGGAAGGGGATACGCAGTATTTT
>TRBV9|NA|TRBD2|TRBJ2-2
CASGGRTGELFF
TGTGCCAGCGGCGGGAGAACCGGGGAGCTGTTTTTT
>TRBV7-3|NA|TRBD2|TRBJ2-1
CASSFIAGGYNEQFF
TGTGCCAGCAGTTTTATAGCGGGAGGCTACAATGAGCAGTTCTTC
>TRBV5-5|NA|NA|TRBJ1-1
CASSLGRRNTEAFF
TGTGCCAGCAGCTTGGGCAGACGGAACACTGAAGCTTTCTTT
>TRBV5-1|once|NA|TRBJ1-4
CASSLGGRFEKLFF
TGCGCCAGCAGCTTGGGCGGGAGATTTGAAAAACTGTTTTTT
>TRBV2|NA|TRBD2|TRBJ2-7
CASTGGRDFSYEQYF
TGTGCCAGCACGGGAGGCCGGGACTTTTCCTACGAGCAGTACTTC
>TRBV5-1|NA|TRBD2|TRBJ2-1
CASSLQEGLASHNEQFF
TGCGCCAGCAGCTTACAAGAGGGACTAGCATCCCACAATGAGCAGTTCTTC
>TRBV15|NA|NA|TRBJ2-3
CATRVGTSTDTQYF
TGTGCCACCAGGGTGGGGACTAGCACAGATACGCAGTATTTT
>TRBV6-1|NA|NA|TRBJ2-3
CASSLRASTDTQYF
TGTGCCAGCAGTCTTCGGGCTAGCACAGATACGCAGTATTTT
>TRBV14|NA|NA|TRBJ1-4
CASSHNTLGGNEKLFF
TGTGCCAGCAGCCATAACACTCTGGGGGGGAATGAAAAACTGTTTTTT
>TRBV2|NA|NA|TRBJ1-5
CASTGGAQPQHF
TGTGCCAGCACCGGAGGTGCCCAGCCCCAGCATTTT
>TRBV7-9|NA|TRBD2|TRBJ2-1
CASSPLADYAYNEQFF
TGTGCCAGCAGCCCACTAGCGGATTATGCCTACAATGAGCAGTTCTTC
>TRBV28|once|NA|TRBJ2-1
CASRQLEVPNEQFF
TGTGCCAGCAGGCAACTAGAGGTACCCAATGAGCAGTTCTTC
>TRBV28|NA|TRBD1|TRBJ1-5
CASSRRGLINQPQHF
TGTGCCAGCAGTCGGAGGGGGCTCATCAATCAGCCCCAGCATTTT
>TRBV13|NA|TRBD2|TRBJ2-5
CASTLIRSAGGETQYF
TGTGCCAGCACCCTTATTCGATCAGCGGGAGGTGAGACCCAGTACTTC
>TRBV5-1|NA|NA|TRBJ1-4
CASSLVGVGEKLFF
TGCGCCAGCAGCTTGGTAGGGGTCGGTGAAAAACTGTTTTTT
>TRBV18|NA|NA|TRBJ2-3
CASSPSLGGTDTQYF
TGTGCCAGCTCACCTAGTCTAGGTGGCACAGATACGCAGTATTTT
>TRBV27|NA|TRBD2|TRBJ2-7
CASSLSSGSIGQYF
TGTGCCAGCAGTTTATCTAGCGGGAGTATCGGGCAGTACTTC
>TRBV7-8|NA|TRBD2|TRBJ2-7
CASSSSDAGGPYF
TGTGCCAGCAGCTCCTCCGATGCGGGAGGTCCTTACTTC
>TRBV4-2|NA|NA|TRBJ2-6
CASSPFGGSGANVLTF
TGTGCCAGCAGCCCCTTCGGGGGATCTGGGGCCAACGTCCTGACTTTC
>TRBV11-2|NA|NA|TRBJ2-6
CASSFYRAAGANVLTF
TGTGCCAGCAGCTTCTACAGGGCGGCTGGGGCCAACGTCCTGACTTTC
>TRBV28|NA|TRBD2|TRBJ2-1
CASSDFFSGSRFF
TGTGCCAGCAGTGACTTTTTTAGCGGGAGCCGGTTCTTC